These 6 T cell receptor beta chains originate from one sample sequenced in a study of blood T cells in healthy people across ages (dated by TCRdb to 2014 to 2015). Receptor libraries were prepared by 5' RACE. The reads were generated on an Illumina HiSeq 2500. A second PCR of about 6 to 12 cycles was run with a J-beta primer mix and a sample-barcoded 5' primer. TCRdb applied fastp at Q25 and MiXCR to the public reads, then kept only in-frame beta chains. Each entry is one CDR3 protein sequence, shown with its most common DNA and genes. The sample yields 550,000 to 600,000 distinct CDR3 sequences; 27% were counted once. Of the sample, about 18% falls within the top ten clones. Material for sequencing was blood. All receptors derive from a woman aged 70-85 years in good health.

This clonotype was seen more than once but under ten times. V usage is TRBV11-3 and J usage is TRBJ1-4, with 7 bases lining up with TRBD1. This CDR3 has 13 residues. Germline-derived CDR1 and CDR2 are SGHNT and YENEEA. V was clipped by 5 bases and J by 7 bases; unmatched bases: 4. DNA of the CDR3: TGTGCCAGCAGCCCCGGGACAGCTGAAAAACTGTTTTTT. Amino acid sequence: CASSPGTAEKLFF. Together with reference TRBV11-3 and TRBJ1-4, the CDR3 gives the full variable domain: EAGVVQSPRYKIIEKKQPVAFWCNPISGHNTLYWYLQNLGQGPELLIRYENEEAVDDSQLPKDRFSAERLKGVDSTLKIQPAELGDSAVYLCASSPGTAEKLFFGSGTQLSVL.

This clonotype has only one observation. This chain joins TRBV5-6 and TRBJ2-5; D not resolved. Trimming removed 0 bases at V and 11 bases at J, with 17 bases between. The germline CDR1 and CDR2 sequences are SGHDT and YYEEEE. This CDR3 region has 14 residues. CDR3 amino acids: CASSLGPTEGEQYF. DNA of the CDR3: TGTGCCAGCAGCTTGGGTCCTACGGAAGGTGAGCAGTACTTC.

The chain carries TRBV3-1 and TRBJ1-2; D is unclear. Between the trimmed V and J ends, which lost 0 bases and 4 bases, there was a span of 9 bases. CDR1 is LGHDT, CDR2 YNNKEL, per germline (reference sequence). The length of the CDR3 is 14 residues. CDR3 sequence (DNA): TGTGCCAGCAGCCAAGATCGGACCTCCTATGGCTACACCTTC. Residues: CASSQDRTSYGYTF.

The rearrangement uses TRBV7-2 and TRBJ2-7; D gene ambiguous. The CDR3 is 16 residues long. Germline-derived CDR1 and CDR2 are SGHTA and FQGNSA. Trimming shortened V by 1 base and J by 3 bases, and 16 bases separated the two germline ends. The CDR3 spells CASSLVASPPGYEQYF. In DNA, the CDR3 is TGTGCCAGCAGCTTAGTCGCCAGCCCACCCGGCTACGAGCAGTACTTC.

This clonotype was seen more than once but under ten times. The chain combines TRBV20-1 with TRBJ2-3; TRBD2 aligns across 11 bases. The CDR3 has 14 residues. Germline V gene lookup returns CDR1 DFQATT and CDR2 SNEGSKA (reference sequence). The V and J ends lost 3 bases and 7 bases, in that order; junction bases with no gene match: 6. CDR3 in amino acids: CSARVSGGAYTQYF. The DNA for the CDR3 is TGCAGTGCTAGGGTTAGCGGGGGGGCTTATACGCAGTATTTT.

J is TRBJ2-3 and V is TRBV6-1, with D tentatively TRBD2 (6 bases). Germline V lookup: CDR1 MNHNS, CDR2 SASEGT. This CDR3 has 14 residues. V lost 7 bases to trimming and J lost 1 base, with 12 bases between them. The CDR3 here is CASIRLGGTDTQYF. The CDR3 region has the DNA TGTGCCAGCATTCGACTAGGAGGCACAGATACGCAGTATTTT.